A selection of T cell receptor beta chains follows, all from one sample in a study of T cells in Graves' hyperthyroidism and ophthalmopathy. TCRdb re-called the multiplex PCR reads with MiXCR, one entry per CDR3 protein. The sample yields some 250,000 distinct CDR3 sequences, roughly 15% seen once. The specimen sequenced was blood. These receptors were taken from a woman in her forties with Graves' hyperthyroidism that later progressed to Graves' ophthalmopathy. Each CDR3 is given with its conserved first and last residue.

j_call v_call cdr3_aa
TRBJ2-2 TRBV5-4 CASSFLGFGELFF
TRBJ2-2 TRBV2 CASNTRTLYGELFF
TRBJ2-5 TRBV5-6 CASSSPGTSGQETQYF
TRBJ2-5 TRBV20-1 CSALGLAGYQETQYF
TRBJ2-1 TRBV16 CASSLLYNEQFF
TRBJ2-1 TRBV28 CASSLYLAVSYNEQFF
TRBJ1-2 TRBV3-1 CASSPGLGTYGYTF
TRBJ2-1 TRBV6-1 CASSRKTNGGEQFF
TRBJ2-3 TRBV11-2 CASSLGGQLGYTDTQYF
TRBJ2-1 TRBV7-9 CAGSLPGVNSYNEQFF
TRBJ1-1 TRBV2 CASDTGANTEAFF
TRBJ1-2 TRBV6-2/TRBV6-3 CASRPGTPGGYTF
TRBJ1-6 TRBV20-1 CSARVGGPSSPLHF
TRBJ2-1 TRBV7-2 CASSIYPETRMTYNEQFF
TRBJ2-3 TRBV11-2 CASSSLTRTGTDTQCF
TRBJ2-1 TRBV29-1 CSVGVGGYNEQFF
TRBJ2-1 TRBV12-3/TRBV12-4 CASSFSGNEQFF
TRBJ1-4 TRBV4-1 CASNSLQGAEEKLFF
TRBJ1-5 TRBV28 CASSQPGQGSQPQHF
TRBJ2-3 TRBV27 CASSSGTSRWGAPDTQYF
TRBJ2-2 TRBV15 CATSTVLGQIYTGELFF
TRBJ2-2 TRBV4-1 CASSQGGPGELFF
TRBJ2-3 TRBV9 CASSVDQTATDTQYF
TRBJ2-1 TRBV18 CASSPAGTNEQFF
TRBJ2-7 TRBV9 CASSVGQGNHEQYF
TRBJ2-3 TRBV27 CASSLPPSGKTDTQYF
TRBJ2-1 TRBV6-8 CASMTGVGNEQFF
TRBJ2-7 TRBV5-6 CASSNLPRTAFYEQYF
TRBJ2-1 TRBV28 CASRSRGKVLDSTTLYNEQFF
TRBJ2-3 TRBV11-2 CASSLGQADTQYF
TRBJ2-7 TRBV28 CASSEVLLAGPTWTPYEQYF
TRBJ2-2 TRBV24-1 CATSGARDVATGELFF
TRBJ2-5 TRBV20-1 CSAYLLAGDETQYF
TRBJ1-2 TRBV14 CACSPARNYGYTF
TRBJ2-1 TRBV28 CASSLFSWGEQFF
TRBJ1-6 TRBV5-1 CASSPEGAGPPLHF
TRBJ1-5 TRBV19 CASSINAANQPQHF
TRBJ2-7 TRBV7-3 CASSLTGAGTYEQYF
TRBJ2-3 TRBV3-1 CASSQEGTGTDTQYF
TRBJ1-1 TRBV28 CASSPSRGLNTEAFF
TRBJ2-2 TRBV4-1 CASSQVVLAGGPRVTGELFF
TRBJ2-3 TRBV20-1 CSARDPGVTDTQYF
TRBJ1-3 TRBV28 CASSLNRDGNTIYF
TRBJ2-4 TRBV5-6 CASSSLMTKNIQYF
TRBJ1-4 TRBV28 CASRWGGSNNEKLFF